This record covers a single T cell receptor beta chain. V gave up 4 bases and J gave up 3 bases; unmatched junction bases: 4. Germline CDR1 and CDR2: KGHDR and SFDVKD. The CDR3 spans 16 residues. This record comes from a study of blood T cell repertoires in COVID-19. Study summary: Samples came from the United States, Italy and Spain, spanning acute and convalescent COVID-19. PBMCs, B-cell-depleted T cells, or T cells were the source of the cDNA or gDNA that made up the material.

In the authors' workflow: By means of reference gene primer amplification, nucleated cell counts were estimated. Sequencing was performed with immunoSEQ multiplex PCR; in TCRdb, only in-frame clones are kept and a portion is missing. V, J and clone size reflect that table, while D and trimming were determined from the DNA. The data show tens of thousands of clones, around 90% seen once. This receptor was obtained from a man between 45 and 60 years old with acute or convalescent COVID-19. The chain joins TRBV24-1 to TRBJ2-3, with TRBD2 matching over 12 bases. The sample was peripheral blood. This CDR3 is CATSDASGGATDTQYF. The CDR3 DNA follows: TGTGCCACCAGTGACGCTAGCGGGGGGGCGACAGATACGCAGTATTTT.